A single sample is the source of the 10 T cell receptor beta chains below, sequenced in a study of T cell responses to AZD1222 COVID-19 vaccine. The method was immunoSEQ multiplex PCR; TCRdb's version includes in-frame clones alone and lacks a portion of them. Found here are some 120,000 clones, approximately 88% of them singletons; the top ten hold 25% to 30%. Source: peripheral blood, taken on day 0 of AZD1222 vaccination. The source is an adult in good health.

The gene calls are TRBV3-1 (or the pseudogene TRBV3-2) and TRBJ2-1; the D gene is possibly TRBD2 (6 bases). Between the trimmed V and J ends, which lost 4 bases and 6 bases, there was a span of 16 bases. The CDR3 extends over 15 amino acids. Germline V gene lookup returns CDR1 LGHDT and CDR2 YNNKEL (reference sequence). For the CDR3, the DNA is TGTGCCAGCAGCCTTCGACTAGGGCCGGCCAATGAGCAGTTCTTC. It is translated as CASSLRLGPANEQFF.

The rearrangement uses TRBV7-2 and TRBJ2-3; D unresolved. From germline, CDR1 is SGHTA and CDR2 FQGNSA. V dropped 5 bases and J dropped 2 bases, with 11 bases sitting between them. CDR3 length equals 14 residues. CDR3: CASSPDPYTDTQYF. The DNA of the CDR3 is TGTGCCAGCAGCCCGGACCCCTACACAGATACGCAGTATTTT.

The chain couples TRBV7-7 to TRBJ1-5; D not resolved. Germline values: CDR1 SSHAT, CDR2 FNYEAQ (reference sequence). This CDR3 contains 12 residues. Trimming cost V 5 bases and J 3 bases, with 5 bases left between them. The CDR3 DNA reads as TGTGCCAGCAGCCCGCACAATCAGCCCCAGCATTTT. Translating it yields CASSPHNQPQHF.

The chain is built from TRBV19 and TRBJ2-6; the D gene is possibly TRBD1 (6 bases). This CDR3 region has 14 residues. The V gene's germline CDR1 is LNHDA and CDR2 SQIVND (reference sequence). With 5 bases removed from V and 2 bases from J, the gap between germline ends came to 7 bases. The CDR3 spells CASSSGAGANVLTF. CDR3 DNA sequence: TGTGCCAGTAGTTCAGGGGCTGGGGCCAACGTCCTGACTTTC.

J is TRBJ1-1 and V is TRBV10-3; possibly TRBD1 for D (5 bases). CDR3 length equals 17 residues. Germline V gene lookup returns CDR1 ENHRY and CDR2 SYGVKD. V was pared by 2 bases and J by 1 base, with 17 bases between. The CDR3 region has the DNA TGTGCCATCAGTGAGCCCAGCAATACAGGTGGGAACACTGAAGCTTTCTTT. This translates into CAISEPSNTGGNTEAFF.

J is TRBJ1-4 and V is TRBV4-2, with TRBD1 identical over 7 bases. In germline, CDR1 is LGHNA, CDR2 YNFKEQ. CDR3 length equals 16 residues. Trimming took 0 bases from V and 8 from J; bases not matched to a gene: 9. The CDR3 spells CASSQDPDRAGEKLFF. The CDR3 DNA sequence: TGTGCCAGCAGCCAAGATCCCGACAGGGCCGGAGAAAAACTGTTTTTT.

The rearrangement links TRBV19 to TRBJ1-1; D possibly corresponds to TRBD1 (5 bases). Germline V lookup: CDR1 LNHDA, CDR2 SQIVND (reference sequence). V gave up 4 bases and J gave up 7 bases, with 13 bases separating them. CDR3 size: 13 residues. As DNA, the CDR3 is TGTGCCAGTAGTAGAGAAAAGGGGTATGAAGCTTTCTTT. Its translation is CASSREKGYEAFF.

This rearrangement joins TRBV19 to TRBJ2-3; 8 bases align to TRBD1. This CDR3 region has 15 residues. Germline loops: CDR1 LNHDA, CDR2 SQIVND (reference sequence). Trimming removed 4 bases from V and 3 bases from J; junction bases left unmatched: 6. The CDR3 DNA reads as TGTGCCAGTAGTAGGTACCAGGGGGCAACAGATACGCAGTATTTT. Its protein product is CASSRYQGATDTQYF.

The CDR3 nucleotides are TGTGCCAGCAGCGAGGGACATGAGAACACTGAAGCTTTCTTT. This gives the protein CASSEGHENTEAFF. The chain is built from TRBV7-8 and TRBJ1-1; D may be TRBD1 (6 bases). V was cut by 5 bases and J by 1 base, with 11 bases left in between. CDR3 length: 14 amino acids. In germline, CDR1 is SGHVS, CDR2 FQNEAQ.

The CDR3 coding sequence is TGTGCCAGCAGTTTCAGAGGGGGGCAGGAGACCCAGTACTTC. Encoded protein: CASSFRGGQETQYF. The rearrangement links TRBV27 to TRBJ2-5; possibly TRBD1 or TRBD2 for D (6 bases each). Deletions cut 3 bases from V and 5 bases from J, with 13 bases between. The CDR3 is 14 amino acids. Germline-derived CDR1 and CDR2 are MNHEY and SMNVEV (reference sequence).